This entry lists 3 T cell receptor beta chains sequenced from one sample in a study of OX40 agonist ivuxolimab in advanced cancers. Sequencing used immunoSEQ multiplex PCR; TCRdb keeps in-frame clones, though not all of them. The sample lists tens of thousands of clones, approximately 90% occurring once. This material consisted of CD4+ or CD8+ T cells sorted from blood, taken in a trial of the OX40 agonist ivuxolimab. The origin of the receptors is an adult with an advanced solid tumor such as melanoma, head and neck, liver or kidney cancer.

This rearrangement joins TRBV7-9 to TRBJ2-1; unclear D gene. The length of the CDR3 is 13 residues. Per germline, CDR1 SEHNR and CDR2 FQNEAQ (reference sequence). CDR3 region: CALPISSYNEQFF. The CDR3 coding sequence is TGTGCTCTCCCGATTAGCTCCTACAATGAGCAGTTCTTC.

The chain combines TRBV9 with TRBJ2-2; 8 bases line up with TRBD1. With V trimmed by 4 bases and J by 0 bases, 5 bases remained unmatched. Germline lookup yields CDR1 SGDLS and CDR2 YYNGEE. This CDR3 contains 16 residues. This CDR3 reads CASSLPGGANTGELFF. CDR3 nucleotides: TGTGCCAGCAGCCTGCCAGGGGGCGCGAACACCGGGGAGCTGTTTTTT.

V is TRBV7-9 and J is TRBJ1-1, with D possibly matching TRBD1 (5 bases). V was clipped by 4 bases and J by 7 bases, with 13 bases between them. The CDR3 contains 13 residues. Germline CDR1 and CDR2: SEHNR and FQNEAQ (reference sequence). The CDR3 reads CASSSTWGGEAFF. The CDR3 DNA sequence: TGTGCCAGCAGCTCGACCTGGGGCGGTGAAGCTTTCTTT.